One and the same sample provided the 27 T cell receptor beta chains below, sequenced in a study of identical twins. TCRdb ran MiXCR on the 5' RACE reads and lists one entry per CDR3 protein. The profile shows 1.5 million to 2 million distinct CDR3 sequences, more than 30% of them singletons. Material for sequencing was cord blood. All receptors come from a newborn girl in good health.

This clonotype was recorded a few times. Here the CDR3 DNA reads TGCAGTGCTCGTAGCGGGAGCACGACAGATACGCAGTATTTT. This codes for CSARSGSTTDTQYF. V is TRBV20-1 and J is TRBJ2-3; TRBD2 matches 9 bases. This CDR3 spans 14 amino acids. The J segment lost 3 bases and the V segment lost 5 bases, leaving 6 bases of the junction unmatched. Germline V gene lookup returns CDR1 DFQATT and CDR2 SNEGSKA (reference sequence).

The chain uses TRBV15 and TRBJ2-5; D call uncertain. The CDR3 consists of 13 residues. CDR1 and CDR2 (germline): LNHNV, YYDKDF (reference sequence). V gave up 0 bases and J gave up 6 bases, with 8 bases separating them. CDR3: CATSRDRFQTQYF. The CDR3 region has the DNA TGTGCCACCAGCAGAGATCGTTTCCAGACCCAGTACTTC.

The CDR3 coding sequence is TGCAGTGCTATCACTTCCCCCCTCTTTGTACTAGCCAAAAACATTCAGTACTTC. Translating it yields CSAITSPLFVLAKNIQYF. V usage is TRBV20-1 and J usage is TRBJ2-4; D unclear. This CDR3 has 18 amino acids. V was pared by 4 bases and J by 0 bases, with 22 bases between. Germline CDR1 reads DFQATT; CDR2 reads SNEGSKA (reference sequence).

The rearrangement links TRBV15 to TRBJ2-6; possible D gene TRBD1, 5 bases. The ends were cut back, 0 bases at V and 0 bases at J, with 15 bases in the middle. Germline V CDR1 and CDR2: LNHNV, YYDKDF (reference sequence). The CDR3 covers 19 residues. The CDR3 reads CATSRDQGRLSSGANVLTF. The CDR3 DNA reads TGTGCCACCAGCAGAGATCAGGGTAGGCTGAGCTCTGGGGCCAACGTCCTGACTTTC.

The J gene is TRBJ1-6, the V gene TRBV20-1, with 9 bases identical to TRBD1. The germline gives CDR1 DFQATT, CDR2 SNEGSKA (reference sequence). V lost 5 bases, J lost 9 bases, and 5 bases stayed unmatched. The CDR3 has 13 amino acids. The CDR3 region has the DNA TGCAGTGCTTTGGGACAGGGCAGTTCACCCCTCCACTTT. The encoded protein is CSALGQGSSPLHF.

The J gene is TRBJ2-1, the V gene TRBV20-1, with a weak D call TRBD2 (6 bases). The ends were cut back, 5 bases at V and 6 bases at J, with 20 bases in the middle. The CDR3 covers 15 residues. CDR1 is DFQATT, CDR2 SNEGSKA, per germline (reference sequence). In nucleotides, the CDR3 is TGCAGTGCTTGTATGACTAGACTAGTCTTCAATGAGCAGTTCTTC. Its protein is CSACMTRLVFNEQFF.

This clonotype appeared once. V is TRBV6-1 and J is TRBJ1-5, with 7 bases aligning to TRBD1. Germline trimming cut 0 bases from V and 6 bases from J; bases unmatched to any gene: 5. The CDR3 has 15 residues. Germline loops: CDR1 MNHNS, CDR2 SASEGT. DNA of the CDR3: TGTGCCAGCAGTGAAGCCGGGACAGCGCCTCAGCCCCAGCATTTT. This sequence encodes CASSEAGTAPQPQHF.

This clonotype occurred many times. In nucleotides, the CDR3 is TGTGCCAGCAGTAGCGGGGGGGCCGCGAATGAGCAGTTCTTC. Amino acids: CASSSGGAANEQFF. The gene calls are TRBV12-3 or TRBV12-4 and TRBJ2-1; the match to TRBD2 covers 10 bases. The CDR3 length is 14 residues. With 5 bases clipped from V and 7 bases from J, the junction kept 5 bases outside the gene matches.

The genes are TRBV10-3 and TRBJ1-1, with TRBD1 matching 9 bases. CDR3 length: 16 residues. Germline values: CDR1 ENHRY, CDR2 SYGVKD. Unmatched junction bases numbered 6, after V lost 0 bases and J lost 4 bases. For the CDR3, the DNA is TGTGCCATCAGTGAGTCCGGGACAGGGAGGGCCACTGAAGCTTTCTTT. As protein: CAISESGTGRATEAFF.

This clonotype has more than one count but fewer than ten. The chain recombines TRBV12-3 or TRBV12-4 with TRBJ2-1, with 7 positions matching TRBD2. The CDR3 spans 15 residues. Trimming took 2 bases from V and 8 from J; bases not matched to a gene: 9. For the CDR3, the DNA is TGTGCCAGCAGTTTACGTGGGAGGGCCTGGGATGAGCAGTTCTTC. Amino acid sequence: CASSLRGRAWDEQFF.

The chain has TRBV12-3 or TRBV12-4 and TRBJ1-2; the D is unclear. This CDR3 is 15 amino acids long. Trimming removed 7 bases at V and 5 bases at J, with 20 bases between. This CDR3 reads CASTQRQTSQYGYTF. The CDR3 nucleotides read TGTGCCAGCACCCAACGCCAGACCTCTCAATATGGCTACACCTTC.

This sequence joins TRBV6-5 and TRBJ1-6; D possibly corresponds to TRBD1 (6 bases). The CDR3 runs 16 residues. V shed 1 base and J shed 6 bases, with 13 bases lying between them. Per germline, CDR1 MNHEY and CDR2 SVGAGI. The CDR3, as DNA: TGTGCCAGCAGTTACTACTTCGGGGGCGGTAATTCACCCCTCCACTTT. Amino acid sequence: CASSYYFGGGNSPLHF.

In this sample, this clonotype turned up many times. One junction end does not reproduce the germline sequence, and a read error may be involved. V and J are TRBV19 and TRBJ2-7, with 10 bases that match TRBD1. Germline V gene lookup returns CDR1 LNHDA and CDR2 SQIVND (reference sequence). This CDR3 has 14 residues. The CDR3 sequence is CASSSGTGAYEQYF. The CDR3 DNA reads TGCGCCAGCAGCTCCGGGACAGGGGCCTACGAGCAGTACTTC.

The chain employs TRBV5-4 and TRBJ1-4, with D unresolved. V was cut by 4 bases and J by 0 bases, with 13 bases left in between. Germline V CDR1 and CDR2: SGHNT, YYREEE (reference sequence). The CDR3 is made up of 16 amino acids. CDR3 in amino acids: CASSPRGPATNEKLFF. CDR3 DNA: TGTGCCAGCAGCCCCCGCGGACCCGCAACTAATGAAAAACTGTTTTTT.

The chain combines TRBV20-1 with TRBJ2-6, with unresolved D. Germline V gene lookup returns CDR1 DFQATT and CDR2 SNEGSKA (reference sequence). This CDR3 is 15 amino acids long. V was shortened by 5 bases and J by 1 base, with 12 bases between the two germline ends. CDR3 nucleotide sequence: TGCAGTGCTGGACGCCAGCAATCTGGGGCCAACGTCCTGACTTTC. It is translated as CSAGRQQSGANVLTF.

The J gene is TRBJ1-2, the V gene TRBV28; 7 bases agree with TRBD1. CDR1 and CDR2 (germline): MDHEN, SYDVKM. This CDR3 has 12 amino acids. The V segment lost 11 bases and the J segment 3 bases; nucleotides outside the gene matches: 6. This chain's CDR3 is CAAGTAHYGYTF. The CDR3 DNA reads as TGTGCCGCAGGGACAGCCCACTATGGCTACACCTTC.

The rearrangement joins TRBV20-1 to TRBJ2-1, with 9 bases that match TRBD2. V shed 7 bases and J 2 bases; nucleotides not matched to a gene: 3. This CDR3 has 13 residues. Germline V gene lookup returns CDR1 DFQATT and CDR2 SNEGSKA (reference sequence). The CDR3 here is CSGSGGTYNEQFF. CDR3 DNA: TGCAGTGGAAGCGGGGGGACCTACAATGAGCAGTTCTTC.

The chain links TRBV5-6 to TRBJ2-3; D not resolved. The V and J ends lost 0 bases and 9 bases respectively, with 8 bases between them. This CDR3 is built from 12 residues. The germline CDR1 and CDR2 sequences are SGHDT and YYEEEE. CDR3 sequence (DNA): TGTGCCAGCAGCTTGGCTCGAATAACGCAGTATTTT. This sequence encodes CASSLARITQYF.

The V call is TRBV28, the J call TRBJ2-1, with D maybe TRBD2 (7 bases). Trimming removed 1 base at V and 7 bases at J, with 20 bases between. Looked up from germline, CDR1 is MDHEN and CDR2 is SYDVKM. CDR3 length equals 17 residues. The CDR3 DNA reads TGTGCCAGCAGTTTATCCCTACTAGGTAGGGGGGGTAATGAGCAGTTCTTC. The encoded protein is CASSLSLLGRGGNEQFF.

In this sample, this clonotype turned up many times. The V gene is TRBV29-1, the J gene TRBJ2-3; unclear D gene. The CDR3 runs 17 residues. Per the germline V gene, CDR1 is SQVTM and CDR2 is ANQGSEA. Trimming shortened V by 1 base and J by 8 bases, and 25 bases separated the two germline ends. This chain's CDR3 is CSVEAPPFGHFWPTQYF. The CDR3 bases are TGCAGCGTTGAAGCCCCCCCCTTTGGCCATTTTTGGCCTACGCAGTATTTT.

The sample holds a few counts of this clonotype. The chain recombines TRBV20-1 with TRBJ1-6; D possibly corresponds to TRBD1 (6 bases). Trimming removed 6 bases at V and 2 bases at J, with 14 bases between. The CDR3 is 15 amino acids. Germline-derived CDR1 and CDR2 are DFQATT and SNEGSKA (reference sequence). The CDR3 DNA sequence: TGCAGTGCAGGTGGGACAAACGCCTATAATTCACCCCTCCACTTT. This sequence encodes CSAGGTNAYNSPLHF.

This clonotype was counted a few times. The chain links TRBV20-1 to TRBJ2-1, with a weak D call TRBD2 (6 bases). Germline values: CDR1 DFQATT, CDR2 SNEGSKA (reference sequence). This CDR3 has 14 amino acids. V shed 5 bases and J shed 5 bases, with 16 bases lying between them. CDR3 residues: CSAQEGSGNNEQFF. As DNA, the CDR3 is TGCAGTGCTCAGGAAGGTAGCGGTAACAATGAGCAGTTCTTC.

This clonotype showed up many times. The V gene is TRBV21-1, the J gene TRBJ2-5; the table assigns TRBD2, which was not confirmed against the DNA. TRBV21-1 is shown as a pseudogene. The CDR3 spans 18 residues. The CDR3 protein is CASSPQTGLAGKEETQYF. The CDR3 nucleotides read TGTGCCAGCAGCCCACAAACGGGACTAGCGGGAAAGGAAGAGACCCAGTACTTC.

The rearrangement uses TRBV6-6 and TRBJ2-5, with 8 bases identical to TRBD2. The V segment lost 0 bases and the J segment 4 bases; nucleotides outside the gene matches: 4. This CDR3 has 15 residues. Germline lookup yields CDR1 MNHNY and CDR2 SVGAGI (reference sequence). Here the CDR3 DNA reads TGTGCCAGCAGTTACTCCCAAAGCGGGAGAGAGACCCAGTACTTC. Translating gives CASSYSQSGRETQYF.

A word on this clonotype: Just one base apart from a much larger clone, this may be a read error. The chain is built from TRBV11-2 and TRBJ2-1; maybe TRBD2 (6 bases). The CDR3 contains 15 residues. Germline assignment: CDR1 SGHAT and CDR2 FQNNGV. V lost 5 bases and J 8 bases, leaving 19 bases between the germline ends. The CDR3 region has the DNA TGTGCCAGCAGCCCCATTCCGGAACTAGCCGATGAGCAGTTCTTC. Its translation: CASSPIPELADEQFF. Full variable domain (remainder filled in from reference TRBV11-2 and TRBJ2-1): EAGVAQSPRYKIIEKRQSVAFWCNPISGHATLYWYQQILGQGPKLLIQFQNNGVVDDSQLPKDRFSAERLKGVDSTLKIQPAKLEDSAVYLCASSPIPELADEQFFGPGTRLTVL.

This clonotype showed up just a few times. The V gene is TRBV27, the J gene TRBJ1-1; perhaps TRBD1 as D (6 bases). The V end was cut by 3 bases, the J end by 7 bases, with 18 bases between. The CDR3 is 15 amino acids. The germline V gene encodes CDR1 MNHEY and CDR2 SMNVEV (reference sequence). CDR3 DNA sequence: TGTGCCAGCAGTTTGCCAGGGGCCCCGAGATATGAAGCTTTCTTT. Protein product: CASSLPGAPRYEAFF.

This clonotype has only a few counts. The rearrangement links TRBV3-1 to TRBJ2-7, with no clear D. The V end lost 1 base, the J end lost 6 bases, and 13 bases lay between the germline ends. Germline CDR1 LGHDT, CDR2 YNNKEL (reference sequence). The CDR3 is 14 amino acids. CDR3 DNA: TGTGCCAGCAGCCAAGCGGTGATGGGCTTCGAGCAGTACTTC. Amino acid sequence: CASSQAVMGFEQYF.